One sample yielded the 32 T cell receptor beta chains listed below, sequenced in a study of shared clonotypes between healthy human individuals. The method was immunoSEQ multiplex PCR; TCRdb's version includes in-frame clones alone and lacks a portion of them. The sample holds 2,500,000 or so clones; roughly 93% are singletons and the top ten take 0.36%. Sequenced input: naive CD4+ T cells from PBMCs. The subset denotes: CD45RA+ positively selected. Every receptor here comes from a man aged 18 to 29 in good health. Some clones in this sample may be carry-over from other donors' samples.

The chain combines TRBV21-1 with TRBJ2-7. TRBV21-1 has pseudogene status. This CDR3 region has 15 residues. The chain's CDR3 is CASSKVRDPKGEQYF. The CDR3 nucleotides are TGTGCCAGCAGCAAAGTCCGGGACCCCAAGGGCGAGCAGTACTTC.

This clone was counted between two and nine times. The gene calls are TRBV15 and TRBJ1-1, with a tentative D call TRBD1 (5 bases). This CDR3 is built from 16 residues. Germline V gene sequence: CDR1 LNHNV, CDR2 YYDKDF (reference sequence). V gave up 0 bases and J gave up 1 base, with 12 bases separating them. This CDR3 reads CATSRDFGQSNTEAFF. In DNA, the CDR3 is TGTGCCACCAGCAGAGACTTTGGACAATCGAACACTGAAGCTTTCTTT.

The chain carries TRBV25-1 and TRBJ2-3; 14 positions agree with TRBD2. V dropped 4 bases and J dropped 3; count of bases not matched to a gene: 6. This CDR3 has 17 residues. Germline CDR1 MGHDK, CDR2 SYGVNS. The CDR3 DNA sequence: TGTGCCAGCAGTGTAGGGACTAGCGGGAGAGGTACAGATACGCAGTATTTT. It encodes CASSVGTSGRGTDTQYF.

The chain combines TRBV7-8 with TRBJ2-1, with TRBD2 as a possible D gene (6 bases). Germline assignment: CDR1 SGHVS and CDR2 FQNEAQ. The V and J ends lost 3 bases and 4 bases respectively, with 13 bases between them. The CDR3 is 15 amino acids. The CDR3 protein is CASSLPGLGYNEQFF. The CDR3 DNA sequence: TGTGCCAGCAGCTTGCCGGGACTGGGTTACAATGAGCAGTTCTTC.

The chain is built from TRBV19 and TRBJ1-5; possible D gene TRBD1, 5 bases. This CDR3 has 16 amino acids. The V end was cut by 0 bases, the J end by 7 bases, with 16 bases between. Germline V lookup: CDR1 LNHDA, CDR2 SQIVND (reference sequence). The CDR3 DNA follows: TGTGCCAGTAGTATAGACTACGGCCAGGGCGGGCAGCCCCAGCATTTT. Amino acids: CASSIDYGQGGQPQHF.

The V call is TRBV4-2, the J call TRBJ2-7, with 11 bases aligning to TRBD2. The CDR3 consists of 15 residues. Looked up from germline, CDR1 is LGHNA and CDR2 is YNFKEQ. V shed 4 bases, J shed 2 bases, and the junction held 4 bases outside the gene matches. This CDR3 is CASSRGTSGTYEQYF. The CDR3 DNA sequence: TGTGCCAGCAGCCGCGGGACTAGCGGCACCTACGAGCAGTACTTC.

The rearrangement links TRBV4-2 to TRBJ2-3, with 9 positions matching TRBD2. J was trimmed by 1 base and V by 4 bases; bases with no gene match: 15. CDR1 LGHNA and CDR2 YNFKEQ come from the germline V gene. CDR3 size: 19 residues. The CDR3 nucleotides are TGTGCCAGCAGCCTAAAATTAGCGGGAGCTGTGGGGGGCACAGATACGCAGTATTTT. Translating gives CASSLKLAGAVGGTDTQYF.

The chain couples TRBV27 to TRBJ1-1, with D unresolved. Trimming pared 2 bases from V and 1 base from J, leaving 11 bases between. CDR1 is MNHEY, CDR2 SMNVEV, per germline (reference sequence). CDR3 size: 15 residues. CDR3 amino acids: CASSLRGGGNTEAFF. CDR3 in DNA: TGTGCCAGCAGTTTACGGGGAGGCGGGAACACTGAAGCTTTCTTT.

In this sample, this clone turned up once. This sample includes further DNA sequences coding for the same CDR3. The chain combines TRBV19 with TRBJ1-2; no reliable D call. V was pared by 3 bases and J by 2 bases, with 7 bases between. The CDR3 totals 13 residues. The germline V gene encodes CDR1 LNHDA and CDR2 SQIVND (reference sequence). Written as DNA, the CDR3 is TGTGCCAGTAGTATTCAGCCCAACTATGGCTACACCTTC. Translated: CASSIQPNYGYTF. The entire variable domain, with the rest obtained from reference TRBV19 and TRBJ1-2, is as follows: DGGITQSPKYLFRKEGQNVTLSCEQNLNHDAMYWYRQDPGQGLRLIYYSQIVNDFQKGDIAEGYSVSREKKESFPLTVTSAQKNPTAFYLCASSIQPNYGYTFGSGTRLTVV.

The CDR3 here is CASSEFGQGGGYTF. The CDR3 DNA reads TGTGCCAGCAGTGAATTCGGGCAGGGGGGTGGCTACACCTTC. This chain uses TRBV25-1 with TRBJ1-2; 7 bases are shared with TRBD1. The CDR3 spans 14 residues. Germline-derived CDR1 and CDR2 are MGHDK and SYGVNS. J was trimmed by 7 bases and V by 1 base; bases with no gene match: 6.

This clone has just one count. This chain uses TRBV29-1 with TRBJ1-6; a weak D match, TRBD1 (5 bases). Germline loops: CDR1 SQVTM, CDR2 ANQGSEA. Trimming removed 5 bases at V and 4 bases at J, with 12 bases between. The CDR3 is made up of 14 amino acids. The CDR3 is CSVQLGTYNSPLHF. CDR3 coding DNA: TGCAGCGTTCAACTAGGGACTTATAATTCACCCCTCCACTTT.

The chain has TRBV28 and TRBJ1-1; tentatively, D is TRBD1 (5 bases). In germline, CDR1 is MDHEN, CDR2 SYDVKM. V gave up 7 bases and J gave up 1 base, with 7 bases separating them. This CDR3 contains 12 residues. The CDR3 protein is CASIGANTEAFF. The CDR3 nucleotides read TGTGCCAGCATCGGGGCGAACACTGAAGCTTTCTTT.

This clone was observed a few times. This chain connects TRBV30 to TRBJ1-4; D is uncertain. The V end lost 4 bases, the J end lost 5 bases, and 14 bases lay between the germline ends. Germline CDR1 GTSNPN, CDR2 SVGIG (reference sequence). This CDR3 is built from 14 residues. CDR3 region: CAWNTGEVNEKLFF. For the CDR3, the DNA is TGTGCCTGGAATACGGGAGAAGTAAATGAAAAACTGTTTTTT.

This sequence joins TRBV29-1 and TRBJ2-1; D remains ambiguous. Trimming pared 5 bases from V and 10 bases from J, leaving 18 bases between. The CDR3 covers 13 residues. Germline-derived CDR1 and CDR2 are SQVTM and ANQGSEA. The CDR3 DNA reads TGCAGCGTTAAAATTACCACTGGGGTGGAGCAGTTCTTC. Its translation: CSVKITTGVEQFF.

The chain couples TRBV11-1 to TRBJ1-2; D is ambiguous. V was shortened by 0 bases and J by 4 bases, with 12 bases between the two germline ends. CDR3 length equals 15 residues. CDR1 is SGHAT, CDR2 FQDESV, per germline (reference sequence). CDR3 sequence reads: CASSLAPTLPYGYTF. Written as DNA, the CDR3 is TGTGCCAGCAGCTTAGCTCCCACCCTTCCCTATGGCTACACCTTC.

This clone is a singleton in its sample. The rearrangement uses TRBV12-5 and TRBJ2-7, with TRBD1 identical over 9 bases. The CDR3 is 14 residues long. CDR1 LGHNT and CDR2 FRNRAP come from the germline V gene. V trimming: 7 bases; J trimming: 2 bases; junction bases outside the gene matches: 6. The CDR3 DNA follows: TGTGCTAGTGCCCAGGGACAGGGAGCCTACGAGCAGTACTTC. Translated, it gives CASAQGQGAYEQYF.

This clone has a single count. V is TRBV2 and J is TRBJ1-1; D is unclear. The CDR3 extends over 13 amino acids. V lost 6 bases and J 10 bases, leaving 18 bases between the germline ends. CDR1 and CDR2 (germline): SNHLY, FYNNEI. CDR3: CASSVGRQYGAFF. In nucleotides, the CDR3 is TGTGCCAGCAGCGTCGGCAGGCAGTACGGAGCTTTCTTT.

DNA of the CDR3: TGTGCCACCGCGGGGGGAGGTGCGAACACCGGGGAGCTGTTTTTT. It yields the protein CATAGGGANTGELFF. The chain employs TRBV28 and TRBJ2-2, with 8 nucleotides matching TRBD2. Trimming took 10 bases from V and 0 from J; bases not matched to a gene: 7. The CDR3 contains 15 residues. CDR1 and CDR2 from the germline V gene are MDHEN and SYDVKM.

The CDR3 loop is CASSHSGTRSYNEQFF. The CDR3 region has the DNA TGCGCCAGCAGCCATTCGGGGACTAGATCCTACAATGAGCAGTTCTTC. V is TRBV4-1 and J is TRBJ2-1; 8 positions match TRBD2. This CDR3 contains 16 residues. V trimming: 3 bases; J trimming: 1 base; junction bases outside the gene matches: 5. Germline assignment: CDR1 MGHRA and CDR2 YSYEKL.

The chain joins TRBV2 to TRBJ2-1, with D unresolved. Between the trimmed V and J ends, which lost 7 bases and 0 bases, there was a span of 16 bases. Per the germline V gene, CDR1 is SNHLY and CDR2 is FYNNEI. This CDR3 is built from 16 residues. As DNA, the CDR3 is TGTGCCAGCATTCCTAGGGTAAAGAGCTCCTACAATGAGCAGTTCTTC. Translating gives CASIPRVKSSYNEQFF.

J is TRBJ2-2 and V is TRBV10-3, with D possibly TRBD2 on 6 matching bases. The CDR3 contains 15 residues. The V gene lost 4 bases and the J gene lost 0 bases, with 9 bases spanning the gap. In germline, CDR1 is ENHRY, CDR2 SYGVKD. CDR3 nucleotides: TGTGCCATCAGTGGGGGACTTGCGAACACCGGGGAGCTGTTTTTT. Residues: CAISGGLANTGELFF.

DNA of the CDR3: TGTGCCAGCAGGCTGACTAGCGGGGCGAACACCGGGGAGCTGTTTTTT. Residues: CASRLTSGANTGELFF. This rearrangement joins TRBV7-3 to TRBJ2-2; the match to TRBD2 covers 11 bases. V lost 6 bases, J lost 0 bases, and 3 bases stayed unmatched. CDR1 is SGHTA, CDR2 FQGTGA, per germline. CDR3 size: 16 residues.

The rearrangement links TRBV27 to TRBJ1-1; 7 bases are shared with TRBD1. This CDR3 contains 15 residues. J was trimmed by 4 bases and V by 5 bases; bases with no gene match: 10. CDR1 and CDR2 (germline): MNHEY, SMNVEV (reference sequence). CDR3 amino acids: CASSPGQVGSTEAFF. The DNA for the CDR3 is TGTGCCAGCAGTCCCGGACAGGTCGGGAGCACTGAAGCTTTCTTT.

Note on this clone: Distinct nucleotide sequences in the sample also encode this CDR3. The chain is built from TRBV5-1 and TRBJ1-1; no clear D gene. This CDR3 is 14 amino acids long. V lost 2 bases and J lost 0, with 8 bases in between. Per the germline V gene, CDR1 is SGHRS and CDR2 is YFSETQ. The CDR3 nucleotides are TGCGCCAGCAGCTTAACAGTAATGAACACTGAAGCTTTCTTT. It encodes CASSLTVMNTEAFF.

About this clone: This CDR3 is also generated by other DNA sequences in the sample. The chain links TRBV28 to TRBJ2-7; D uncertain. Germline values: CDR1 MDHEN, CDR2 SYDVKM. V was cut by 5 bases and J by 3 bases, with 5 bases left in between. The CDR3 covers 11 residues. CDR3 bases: TGTGCCAGCAGTACTTACTACGAGCAGTACTTC. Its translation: CASSTYYEQYF.

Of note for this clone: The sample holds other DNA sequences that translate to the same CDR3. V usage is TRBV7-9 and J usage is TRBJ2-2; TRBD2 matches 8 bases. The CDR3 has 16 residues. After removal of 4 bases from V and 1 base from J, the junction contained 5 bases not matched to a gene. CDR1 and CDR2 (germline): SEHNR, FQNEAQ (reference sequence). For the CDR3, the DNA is TGTGCCAGCAGCTCTGGAACTAGCGGGAACACCGGGGAGCTGTTTTTT. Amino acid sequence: CASSSGTSGNTGELFF.

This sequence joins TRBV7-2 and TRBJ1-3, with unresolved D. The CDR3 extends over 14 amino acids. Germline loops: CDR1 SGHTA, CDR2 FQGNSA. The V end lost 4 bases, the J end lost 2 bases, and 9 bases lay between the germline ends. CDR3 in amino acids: CASSSSGPGNTIYF. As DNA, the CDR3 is TGTGCCAGCAGCTCCTCCGGACCTGGAAACACCATATATTTT.

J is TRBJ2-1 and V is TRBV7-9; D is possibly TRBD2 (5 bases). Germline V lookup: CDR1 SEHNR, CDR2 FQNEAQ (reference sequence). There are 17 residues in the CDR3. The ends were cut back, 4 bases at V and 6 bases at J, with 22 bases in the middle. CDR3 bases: TGTGCCAGCAGCTCTCACCCTAGCCTCGGGAACCGCAATGAGCAGTTCTTC. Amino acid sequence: CASSSHPSLGNRNEQFF.

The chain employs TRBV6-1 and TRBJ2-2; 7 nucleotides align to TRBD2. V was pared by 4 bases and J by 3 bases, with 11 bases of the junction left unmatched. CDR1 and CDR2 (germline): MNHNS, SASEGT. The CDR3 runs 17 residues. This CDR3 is CASSAQGGRADTGELFF. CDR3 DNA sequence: TGTGCCAGCAGTGCCCAAGGAGGGAGGGCCGACACCGGGGAGCTGTTTTTT.

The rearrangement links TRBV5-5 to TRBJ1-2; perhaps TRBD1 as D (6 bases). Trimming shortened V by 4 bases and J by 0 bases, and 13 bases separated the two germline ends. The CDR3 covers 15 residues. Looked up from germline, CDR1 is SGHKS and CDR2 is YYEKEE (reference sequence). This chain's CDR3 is CASSLGQLSNYGYTF. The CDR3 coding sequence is TGTGCCAGCAGCCTCGGACAGCTTTCTAACTATGGCTACACCTTC. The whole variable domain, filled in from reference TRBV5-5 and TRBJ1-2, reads DAGVTQSPTHLIKTRGQQVTLRCSPISGHKSVSWYQQVLGQGPQFIFQYYEKEERGRGNFPDRFSARQFPNYSSELNVNALLLGDSALYLCASSLGQLSNYGYTFGSGTRLTVV.

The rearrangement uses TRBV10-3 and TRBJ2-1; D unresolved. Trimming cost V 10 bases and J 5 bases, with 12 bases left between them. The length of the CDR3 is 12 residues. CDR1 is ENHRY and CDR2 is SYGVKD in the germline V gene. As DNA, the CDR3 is TGTGCCACCAAGGACGATAACAATGAGCAGTTCTTC. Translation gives CATKDDNNEQFF.

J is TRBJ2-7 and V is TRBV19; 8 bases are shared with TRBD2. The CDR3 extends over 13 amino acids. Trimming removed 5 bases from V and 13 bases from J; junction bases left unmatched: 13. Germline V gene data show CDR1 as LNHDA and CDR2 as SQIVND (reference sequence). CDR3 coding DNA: TGTGCCAGTAGTGCCACCTCCGGGACTAGGTCCTACTTC. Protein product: CASSATSGTRSYF. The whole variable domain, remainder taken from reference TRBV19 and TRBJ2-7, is DGGITQSPKYLFRKEGQNVTLSCEQNLNHDAMYWYRQDPGQGLRLIYYSQIVNDFQKGDIAEGYSVSREKKESFPLTVTSAQKNPTAFYLCASSATSGTRSYFGPGTRLTVT.